A single sample is the source of the 20 T cell receptor beta chains below, sequenced in a study of blood T cell repertoires in COVID-19. Clones were read by immunoSEQ multiplex PCR, and TCRdb kept only the in-frame ones, dropping some. This repertoire shows nearly 25,000 clones, about 88% found once; its top ten account for 9.7%. Sequenced sample: peripheral blood. The receptors derive from a man between 65 and 79 years old with acute or convalescent COVID-19.

V is TRBV9 and J is TRBJ2-1, with 8 positions matching TRBD1. V was pared by 0 bases and J by 5 bases, with 4 bases of the junction left unmatched. Germline-derived CDR1 and CDR2 are SGDLS and YYNGEE. This CDR3 contains 15 residues. The CDR3 DNA is TGTGCCAGCAGCGTAGCTCAGGGGGCGGACAATGAGCAGTTCTTC. Translation gives CASSVAQGADNEQFF.

The rearrangement uses TRBV28 and TRBJ2-7; D is possibly TRBD1 (6 bases). This CDR3 has 15 amino acids. The germline gives CDR1 MDHEN, CDR2 SYDVKM. V gave up 0 bases and J gave up 1 base, with 10 bases separating them. CDR3 sequence reads: CASSLWGALSYEQYF. CDR3 nucleotides: TGTGCCAGCAGTTTATGGGGGGCGTTATCCTACGAGCAGTACTTC.

This chain joins TRBV3-1 (or the pseudogene TRBV3-2) and TRBJ1-4; 8 nucleotides agree with TRBD1. J was trimmed by 3 bases and V by 2 bases; bases with no gene match: 8. In germline, CDR1 is LGHDT, CDR2 YNNKEL (reference sequence). The CDR3 has 17 amino acids. The CDR3, as DNA: TGTGCCAGCAGCCAATCCCTCAGACAGGGGTCTAATGAAAAACTGTTTTTT. Translation gives CASSQSLRQGSNEKLFF.

The count of this clone is one. The chain couples TRBV6-5 to TRBJ1-2; 7 nucleotides match TRBD1. Germline V lookup: CDR1 MNHEY, CDR2 SVGAGI. The CDR3 consists of 14 residues. The ends lost 7 bases at V and 0 bases at J; junction bases unmatched: 5. This CDR3 is CASIKTGTNYGYTF. CDR3 bases: TGTGCCAGCATTAAGACAGGGACTAACTATGGCTACACCTTC.

This chain connects TRBV6-1 to TRBJ2-1, with 11 nucleotides matching TRBD2. This CDR3 has 20 residues. CDR1 is MNHNS and CDR2 is SASEGT in the germline V gene. V lost 2 bases to trimming and J lost 4 bases; unmatched junction nucleotides: 16. The DNA for the CDR3 is TGTGCCAGCAGTGAATTTGGTAGCGGGGGGGGCTACCGTCGATACAATGAGCAGTTCTTC. Protein: CASSEFGSGGGYRRYNEQFF.

The chain employs TRBV25-1 and TRBJ1-3; 11 bases line up with TRBD1. CDR1 is MGHDK and CDR2 is SYGVNS in the germline V gene. With 10 bases clipped from V and 1 base from J, the junction kept 9 bases outside the gene matches. The CDR3 covers 16 residues. The CDR3: CAISGQGVPSGNTIYF. Written as DNA, the CDR3 is TGTGCCATCTCGGGACAGGGGGTTCCTTCTGGAAACACCATATATTTT. The complete variable domain, with remaining parts taken from reference TRBV25-1 and TRBJ1-3, reads EADIYQTPRYLVIGTGKKITLECSQTMGHDKMYWYQQDPGMELHLIHYSYGVNSTEKGDLSSESTVSRIRTEHFPLTLESARPSHTSQYLCAISGQGVPSGNTIYFGEGSWLTVV.

The chain has TRBV6-4 and TRBJ2-1; tentatively, D is TRBD2 (5 bases). Germline CDR1 MRHNA, CDR2 SNTAGT. V was shortened by 0 bases and J by 6 bases, with 18 bases between the two germline ends. The CDR3 sequence is 17 residues long. DNA of the CDR3: TGTGCCAGCAGTGACTCGAGCGTAGGGCTGGCGGGCAATGAGCAGTTCTTC. Translated, it gives CASSDSSVGLAGNEQFF.

The chain employs TRBV6-5 and TRBJ2-3, with 8 bases aligning to TRBD2. The CDR3 totals 16 residues. Germline CDR1 and CDR2: MNHEY and SVGAGI. V was pared by 4 bases and J by 0 bases, with 6 bases of the junction left unmatched. The CDR3 DNA reads TGTGCCAGCAGTTCCGCCTTAGCGGGGAGCACAGATACGCAGTATTTT. Translated: CASSSALAGSTDTQYF.

The chain joins TRBV5-4 to TRBJ2-1; 11 bases map to TRBD1. After removal of 4 bases from V and 7 bases from J, the junction contained 7 bases not matched to a gene. The germline V gene encodes CDR1 SGHNT and CDR2 YYREEE (reference sequence). The CDR3 consists of 15 residues. Here the CDR3 reads CASSDTGTGGNEQFF. In DNA form, the CDR3 reads TGTGCCAGCAGCGACACCGGGACAGGGGGTAATGAGCAGTTCTTC.

DNA for the CDR3: TGTGCCAGCAGCTCCCCGACTAGCGGGAGGGTCAATGAGCAGTTCTTC. It specifies CASSSPTSGRVNEQFF. This chain connects TRBV11-2 to TRBJ2-1, with 14 bases that match TRBD2. The CDR3 loop spans 16 amino acids. V dropped 4 bases and J dropped 6; count of bases not matched to a gene: 5. Germline loops: CDR1 SGHAT, CDR2 FQNNGV.

The chain employs TRBV6-1 and TRBJ1-3, with TRBD1 matching 7 bases. After removal of 2 bases from V and 2 bases from J, the junction contained 6 bases not matched to a gene. The CDR3 has 16 amino acids. Germline V CDR1 and CDR2: MNHNS, SASEGT. The CDR3 reads CASSEKPTGPGNTIYF. Written as DNA, the CDR3 is TGTGCCAGCAGTGAAAAGCCGACAGGGCCTGGAAACACCATATATTTT.

The chain uses TRBV6-4 and TRBJ1-5, with TRBD1 as a possible D gene (5 bases). V dropped 4 bases and J dropped 6 bases, with 13 bases sitting between them. Germline CDR1 is MRHNA and CDR2 is SNTAGT. The CDR3 is made up of 14 amino acids. DNA for the CDR3: TGTGCCAGCAGTGGTACAGCGGGGGGTCAGCCCCAGCATTTT. It is translated as CASSGTAGGQPQHF.

The genes are TRBV19 and TRBJ1-1; 9 nucleotides align to TRBD1. The CDR3 is 13 residues long. Germline V lookup: CDR1 LNHDA, CDR2 SQIVND (reference sequence). Trimming took 6 bases from V and 11 from J; bases not matched to a gene: 10. CDR3 DNA sequence: TGTGCCAGTAGATACGACAGGGGGGCGATGGCTTTCTTT. Its translation: CASRYDRGAMAFF.

The chain couples TRBV11-2 to TRBJ2-7; weak D call: TRBD1 (5 bases). Trimming took 1 base from V and 1 from J, leaving 8 bases between them. CDR3 size: 14 residues. Germline CDR1 SGHAT, CDR2 FQNNGV. CDR3 residues: CASSLGGLSYEQYF. CDR3 coding DNA: TGTGCCAGCAGCTTAGGGGGCTTGTCCTACGAGCAGTACTTC.

CDR3 bases: TGTGCCAGCAGCCAGACTAGCGGTGATACGCAGTATTTT. Translated, it gives CASSQTSGDTQYF. The rearrangement links TRBV4-2 to TRBJ2-3, with 9 positions matching TRBD2. V lost 3 bases and J lost 6; bases outside the gene matches: 1. The germline V gene encodes CDR1 LGHNA and CDR2 YNFKEQ. CDR3 length: 13 residues.

The chain couples TRBV5-1 to TRBJ2-2, with TRBD2 matching 7 bases. Looked up from germline, CDR1 is SGHRS and CDR2 is YFSETQ. Trimming at V came to 0 bases and at J to 6 bases, leaving 5 bases not matched to a gene. CDR3 length: 15 residues. This chain's CDR3 is CASSLDSGISGELFF. DNA of the CDR3: TGCGCCAGCAGCTTGGACAGCGGGATATCCGGGGAGCTGTTTTTT.

This clone was seen only once. The rearrangement uses TRBV5-4 and TRBJ1-1, with 8 bases aligning to TRBD1. The CDR3 covers 14 residues. J was trimmed by 1 base and V by 4 bases; bases with no gene match: 3. The germline CDR1 and CDR2 sequences are SGHNT and YYREEE (reference sequence). CDR3 DNA sequence: TGTGCCAGCAGCCCTGGACAGGGGAACACTGAAGCTTTCTTT. Translation: CASSPGQGNTEAFF.

The chain has TRBV29-1 and TRBJ1-1, with a tentative D call TRBD1 (5 bases). Germline CDR1 reads SQVTM; CDR2 reads ANQGSEA. The V and J ends lost 3 bases and 4 bases respectively, with 12 bases between them. This CDR3 spans 13 amino acids. CDR3 DNA sequence: TGCAGCGTTGAGGGAGGGGTCGGCACTGAAGCTTTCTTT. Protein: CSVEGGVGTEAFF.

This clone was seen once. The chain links TRBV11-3 to TRBJ2-2; D might be TRBD1 (6 bases). V was trimmed by 6 bases and J by 4 bases, leaving 15 bases between them. The germline gives CDR1 SGHNT, CDR2 YENEEA. CDR3 size: 15 residues. DNA for the CDR3: TGTGCCAGCAGTGCCAGGACAGCGCCCACCGGGGAGCTGTTTTTT. Encoded protein: CASSARTAPTGELFF.

This chain joins TRBV11-2 and TRBJ2-3; possibly TRBD1 for D (6 bases). The CDR3 contains 15 residues. Trimming removed 1 base from V and 2 bases from J, with 10 bases in between. Germline V gene sequence: CDR1 SGHAT, CDR2 FQNNGV. The chain's CDR3 is CASSLGQADTDTQYF. The CDR3 DNA follows: TGTGCCAGCAGCTTAGGACAGGCAGACACAGATACGCAGTATTTT. The variable domain in full, completed from reference TRBV11-2 and TRBJ2-3, reads EAGVAQSPRYKIIEKRQSVAFWCNPISGHATLYWYQQILGQGPKLLIQFQNNGVVDDSQLPKDRFSAERLKGVDSTLKIQPAKLEDSAVYLCASSLGQADTDTQYFGPGTRLTVL.